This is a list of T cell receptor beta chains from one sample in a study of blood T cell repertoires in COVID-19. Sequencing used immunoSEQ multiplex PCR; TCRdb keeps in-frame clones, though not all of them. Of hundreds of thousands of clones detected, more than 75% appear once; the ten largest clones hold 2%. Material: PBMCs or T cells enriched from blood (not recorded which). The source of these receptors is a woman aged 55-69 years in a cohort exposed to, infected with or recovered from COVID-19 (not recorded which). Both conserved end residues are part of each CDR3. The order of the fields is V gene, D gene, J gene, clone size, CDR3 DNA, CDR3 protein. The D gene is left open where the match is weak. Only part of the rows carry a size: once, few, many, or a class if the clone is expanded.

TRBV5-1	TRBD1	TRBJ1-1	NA	TGCGCCAGCAGCGTACAGGGGGGGAACACTGAAGCTTTCTTT	CASSVQGGNTEAFF
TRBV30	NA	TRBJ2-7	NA	TGTGCCTGGAGCCCGGGGTTGGTCGAGCAGTACTTC	CAWSPGLVEQYF
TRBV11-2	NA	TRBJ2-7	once	TGTGCCAGCAGCCTGGACATAGCCTACGAGCAGTACTTC	CASSLDIAYEQYF
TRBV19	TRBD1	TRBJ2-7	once	TGTGCCAGTAGGGCGGACAGGGGCTCCTACGAGCAGTACTTC	CASRADRGSYEQYF
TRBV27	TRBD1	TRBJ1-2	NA	TGTGCCAGCAGTTTATCGGTCCAGGGGGCCTATGGCTACACCTTC	CASSLSVQGAYGYTF
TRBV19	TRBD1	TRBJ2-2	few	TGTGCCAGTAGTATAGGCGGGACAGGGATCCTTTCCGGGGAGCTGTTTTTT	CASSIGGTGILSGELFF
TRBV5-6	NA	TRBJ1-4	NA	TGTGCCAGCAGCTTAAGGGGTACAACTAATGAAAAACTGTTTTTT	CASSLRGTTNEKLFF
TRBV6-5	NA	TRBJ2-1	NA	TGTGCCAGCAGTTCCGACAGGCCGCACAATGAGCAGTTCTTC	CASSSDRPHNEQFF
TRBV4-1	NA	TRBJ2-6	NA	TGCGCCAGCAGCCCCCCGCGGGCTGGGGCCAACGTCCTGACTTTC	CASSPPRAGANVLTF
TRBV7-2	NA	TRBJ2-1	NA	TGTGCCAGCAGCAGAAGCCCCGCTAGCGCCTCCTACAATGAGCAGTTCTTC	CASSRSPASASYNEQFF
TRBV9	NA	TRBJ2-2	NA	TGTGCCAGCAGCGTAGGCAGGGTGGGCACCGGGGAGCTGTTTTTT	CASSVGRVGTGELFF
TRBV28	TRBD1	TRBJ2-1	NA	TGTGCCAGCAGTGCCCCACAGGGGACCCCCTCCTACAATGAGCAGTTCTTC	CASSAPQGTPSYNEQFF
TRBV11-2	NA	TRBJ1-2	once	TGTGCCAGCAGCTTATTTTCAGGAGGGGATAATGGCTACACCTTC	CASSLFSGGDNGYTF
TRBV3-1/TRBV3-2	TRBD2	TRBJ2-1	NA	TGTGCCAGCAGTACCGGGACTAGCGGGCCCTATTCCTCCTACAATGAGCAGTTCTTC	CASSTGTSGPYSSYNEQFF
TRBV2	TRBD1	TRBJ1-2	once	TGTGCCAGCAGTTCGACAGGGACCTATGGCTACACCTTC	CASSSTGTYGYTF
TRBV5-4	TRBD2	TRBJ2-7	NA	TGTGCCAGCTTCCCCCGGGGACTAGCGGGTACTTTCTCCTACGAGCAGTACTTC	CASFPRGLAGTFSYEQYF
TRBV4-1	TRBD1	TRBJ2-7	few	TGCGCCAGCAGCCAAGCCGGGACAGGGGTTTACGAGCAGTACTTC	CASSQAGTGVYEQYF
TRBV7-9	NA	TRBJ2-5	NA	TGTGCCAGCTCCATACAGGGTCGCCAAGAGACCCAGTACTTC	CASSIQGRQETQYF
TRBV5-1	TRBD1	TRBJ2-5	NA	TGCGCCAGCAGCTTCAAGGGACAGCGGTCGTCGGAGACCCAGTACTTC	CASSFKGQRSSETQYF
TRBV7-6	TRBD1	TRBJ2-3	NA	TGTGCCAGCAGCGACAGGGGAAGGGGCCCGTCCACAGATACGCAGTATTTT	CASSDRGRGPSTDTQYF
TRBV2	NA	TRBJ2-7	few	TGTGCCAGCAGTGAAGTGAGACTCTACGAGCAGTACTTC	CASSEVRLYEQYF
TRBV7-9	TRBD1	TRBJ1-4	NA	TGTGCCAGCAGCTTACCTCGGGCAGGGGGAGAAAAACTGTTTTTT	CASSLPRAGGEKLFF
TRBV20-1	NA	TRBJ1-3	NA	TGCAGTGCTAGTCATATCTCTACTGGAAACACCATATATTTT	CSASHISTGNTIYF
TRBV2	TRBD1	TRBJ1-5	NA	TGTGCCAGCAGGCCTAGGACAGGGGGGATAAATCAGCCCCAGCATTTT	CASRPRTGGINQPQHF
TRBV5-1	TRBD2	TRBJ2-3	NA	TGCGCCAGCAGCTTGGGTCGACTAGCGGGAAATGTCACCGGGGATACGCAGTATTTT	CASSLGRLAGNVTGDTQYF
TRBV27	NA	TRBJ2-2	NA	TGTGCCAGCAGTTTCCTCGGACAGTCGAACACCGGGGAGCTGTTTTTT	CASSFLGQSNTGELFF
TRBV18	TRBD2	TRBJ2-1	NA	TGTGCCAGCTCTCGAGCGGGAGAGCAAAATGAGCAGTTCTTC	CASSRAGEQNEQFF
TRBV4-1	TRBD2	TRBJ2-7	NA	TGCGCCAGCAGCCTAGCTTTAGCGGGAGGTTCCTACGAGCAGTACTTC	CASSLALAGGSYEQYF
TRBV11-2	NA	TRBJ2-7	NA	TGTGCCAGCACCCCCTGGACTTTCTCCTACGAGCAGTACTTC	CASTPWTFSYEQYF
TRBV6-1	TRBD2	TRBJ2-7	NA	TGTGCCAGCAGTGAAGCACTAGCGGTTTCCTACGAGCAGTACTTC	CASSEALAVSYEQYF
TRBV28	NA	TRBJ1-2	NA	TGTGCCAGCAGTTTGTTGTCAGGGAACTATGGCTACACCTTC	CASSLLSGNYGYTF
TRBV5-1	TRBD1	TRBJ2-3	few	TGCGCCAGCAGCACCGGGACAGTACCTAGCACAGATACGCAGTATTTT	CASSTGTVPSTDTQYF
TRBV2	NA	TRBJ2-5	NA	TGTGCCAGCAGTTCCTACAGGGATGCCGAGACCCAGTACTTC	CASSSYRDAETQYF
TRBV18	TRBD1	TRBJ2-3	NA	TGTGCCAGCTCACCACGGACAGGGTGGACGGGAGTGGATACGCAGTATTTT	CASSPRTGWTGVDTQYF
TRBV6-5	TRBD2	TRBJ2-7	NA	TGTGCCAGCAGACTGGGACTAGCGGGAAGAGGGTACTTC	CASRLGLAGRGYF
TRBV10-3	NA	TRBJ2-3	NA	TGTGCCATCAGTGAGACCCTCCTACTCACAGATACGCAGTATTTT	CAISETLLLTDTQYF
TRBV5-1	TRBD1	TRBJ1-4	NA	TGCGCCAGCAGCTTGGCGACAGGGGGCAGAGAAAAACTGTTTTTT	CASSLATGGREKLFF
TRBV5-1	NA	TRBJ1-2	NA	TGCGCCAGCAGCTTGGCCTACAACTATGGCTACACCTTC	CASSLAYNYGYTF
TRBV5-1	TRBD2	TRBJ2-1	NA	TGCGCCAGCAGCTTTAGCGGGAGGGCCGACTACAATGAGCAGTTCTTC	CASSFSGRADYNEQFF
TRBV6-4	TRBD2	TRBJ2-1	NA	TGTGCCAGCAGTGAGGGCCAGCGGGGGTACAATGAGCAGTTCTTC	CASSEGQRGYNEQFF
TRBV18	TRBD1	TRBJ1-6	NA	TGTGCCAGCTCACCGGGACAGGAAAATTCACCCCTCCACTTT	CASSPGQENSPLHF
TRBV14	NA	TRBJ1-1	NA	TGTGCCAGCAGCCAAGATCAGGGCAGGTTGAACACTGAAGCTTTCTTT	CASSQDQGRLNTEAFF
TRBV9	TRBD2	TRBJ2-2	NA	TGTGCCAGCGGGGAACTAGCGGGAGGCCCCGGGGAGCTGTTTTTT	CASGELAGGPGELFF
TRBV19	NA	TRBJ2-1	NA	TGTGCCAGTAGTATGGGATTGGACAGACTTCTCTCCTACAATGAGCAGTTCTTC	CASSMGLDRLLSYNEQFF
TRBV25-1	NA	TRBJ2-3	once	TGTGCCAGCAGTGCATTAGGGGGATCTAGCACAGATACGCAGTATTTT	CASSALGGSSTDTQYF
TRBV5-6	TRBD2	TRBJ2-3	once	TGTGCCAGCAGCTGGAACGGGAGGAAATCAGATACGCAGTATTTT	CASSWNGRKSDTQYF
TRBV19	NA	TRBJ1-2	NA	TGTGCCAGTAGTACCCTTCTTAAGGGGGTGGACTATGGCTACACCTTC	CASSTLLKGVDYGYTF
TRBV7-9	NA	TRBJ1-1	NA	TGTGCCAGCAGCTTTTTCCCGGAGGCCACTGAAGCTTTCTTT	CASSFFPEATEAFF
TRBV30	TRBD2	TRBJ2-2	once	TGTGCCTGGAGTGCCGGGACTAGCGGGGTTAGGTGGGACACCGGGGAGCTGTTTTTT	CAWSAGTSGVRWDTGELFF
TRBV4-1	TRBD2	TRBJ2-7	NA	TGCGCCAGCAGCCCGACTAGCGGGAGGTACGAGCAGTACTTC	CASSPTSGRYEQYF